The following is a TCR beta chain sequence with its context. The antigen is unknown. The V gene end was trimmed by 0 bases and the J gene end by 9 bases; junction bases not matched to a gene: 11. Germline V gene sequence: CDR1 SGHRS, CDR2 YFSETQ. The length of the CDR3 is 16 residues. Using unique molecular identifiers, the investigators prepared the TCRbeta library. TCRdb processed the PCR reads anew with MiXCR; each CDR3 protein has one entry. Found here are 800,000 to 1,000,000 distinct CDR3 sequences, about 30% of them singletons; the top ten hold approximately 30%. The record originates from a study of T-cell reconstitution after alpha-beta-depleted transplantation in children. Points from the study as a whole: Newly generated T cells supplied most T-cell counts and diversity one year post-transplant. As was reported, about two months after transplant, alpha-beta T cells came from several hundred expanded graft clones. Elevated TCRbeta diversity at day 60 was traced, in some patients, to surviving recipient T cells and thymic progenitors.

The chain carries TRBV5-1 and TRBJ2-1; 8 positions agree with TRBD2. This receptor was identified in a boy under three years old who had a stem cell transplant for SCID, so the T cells may come from the graft donor. The sequencing here drew on PBMCs, mostly from graft donor cells, taken 360 days after TCRalphabeta/CD19-depleted stem cell transplant. The CDR3 loop is CASSLASGGSGSEQFF. CDR3 DNA: TGCGCCAGCAGCTTGGCCAGCGGGGGTTCCGGAAGTGAGCAGTTCTTC.